The 20 T cell receptor beta chains in this list originate from one sample, sequenced in a study of chemoradiotherapy in HPV16-positive cancers. Generated by immunoSEQ multiplex PCR, the TCRdb table keeps only in-frame clones and is missing some. The sample contains about 25,000 clones, roughly nine tenths of which appear only once. Sequences were derived from blood, sampled from a patient who underwent chemoradiotherapy. These receptors came from a human donor with HPV-associated anogenital cancer.

V and J are TRBV5-5 and TRBJ1-1, with TRBD1 identical over 9 bases. CDR1 is SGHKS, CDR2 YYEKEE, per germline (reference sequence). Losses at the gene ends were 3 bases for V and 3 bases for J; bases not matched to a gene: 6. The CDR3 extends over 15 amino acids. This CDR3 reads CASSWGTGLDTEAFF. CDR3 nucleotide sequence: TGTGCCAGCAGCTGGGGGACAGGGTTGGACACTGAAGCTTTCTTT. The full variable domain, in which reference TRBV5-5 and TRBJ1-1 provide the parts outside the CDR3, is DAGVTQSPTHLIKTRGQQVTLRCSPISGHKSVSWYQQVLGQGPQFIFQYYEKEERGRGNFPDRFSARQFPNYSSELNVNALLLGDSALYLCASSWGTGLDTEAFFGQGTRLTVV.

The gene calls are TRBV10-3 and TRBJ1-2; D is uncertain. Germline lookup yields CDR1 ENHRY and CDR2 SYGVKD. The CDR3 consists of 13 residues. The CDR3 sequence: CANRGSRNYGYTF. The CDR3, as DNA: TGTGCTAATCGAGGCAGTAGAAACTATGGCTACACCTTC.

J is TRBJ2-7 and V is TRBV27; 9 nucleotides line up with TRBD1. V was pared by 4 bases and J by 4 bases, with 5 bases of the junction left unmatched. CDR3 length: 14 residues. Germline lookup yields CDR1 MNHEY and CDR2 SMNVEV (reference sequence). CDR3 in DNA: TGTGCCAGCAGTTCGGGACAGGGATTTTACGAGCAGTACTTC. Translated, it gives CASSSGQGFYEQYF.

This clone was counted a few times. The chain joins TRBV7-9 to TRBJ2-2; possible D gene TRBD1, 6 bases. Trimming took 1 base from V and 4 from J, leaving 7 bases between them. The germline gives CDR1 SEHNR, CDR2 FQNEAQ (reference sequence). The CDR3 is made up of 14 amino acids. The CDR3 is CASSLDRATGELFF. The CDR3 bases are TGTGCCAGCAGCTTAGACAGGGCCACCGGGGAGCTGTTTTTT.

The chain uses TRBV7-9 and TRBJ2-7, with D possibly TRBD2 on 6 matching bases. V was clipped by 4 bases and J by 2 bases, with 18 bases between them. There are 16 residues in the CDR3. Germline loops: CDR1 SEHNR, CDR2 FQNEAQ (reference sequence). The CDR3 DNA sequence: TGTGCCAGCAGCTCTCCGGACCAGCGGGCTCCCTACGAGCAGTACTTC. Translation gives CASSSPDQRAPYEQYF.

The V call is TRBV11-2, the J call TRBJ1-6, with 8 bases fitting TRBD1. CDR3 length equals 17 residues. The ends lost 5 bases at V and 2 bases at J; junction bases unmatched: 8. Per germline, CDR1 SGHAT and CDR2 FQNNGV. Here the CDR3 DNA reads TGTGCCAGCAGCCCCGGACAGGGACCCGCCTATAATTCACCCCTCCACTTT. Translating it yields CASSPGQGPAYNSPLHF.

This chain connects TRBV13 to TRBJ2-1, with D perhaps matching TRBD1 (6 bases). CDR3 length: 14 residues. V lost 9 bases, J lost 2 bases, and 14 bases lay in between. Germline CDR1 reads PRHDT; CDR2 reads FYEKMQ (reference sequence). In nucleotides, the CDR3 is TGTGCCAGTCAATACAGGGCAACCTACAATGAGCAGTTCTTC. Encoded protein: CASQYRATYNEQFF.

The J gene is TRBJ2-7, the V gene TRBV7-9; TRBD2 matches at 9 bases. From germline, CDR1 is SEHNR and CDR2 FQNEAQ (reference sequence). J gave up 2 bases and V 4 bases, and 9 bases lay outside the gene matches. There are 16 residues in the CDR3. In DNA, the CDR3 is TGTGCCAGCAGCTATAGCGGGGGAAGGCCCCCCTACGAGCAGTACTTC. Encoded protein: CASSYSGGRPPYEQYF.

This chain joins TRBV5-1 and TRBJ1-2, with 8 bases matching TRBD1. The germline V gene encodes CDR1 SGHRS and CDR2 YFSETQ. The CDR3 contains 15 residues. Germline trimming cut 3 bases from V and 7 bases from J; bases unmatched to any gene: 11. The CDR3 here is CASSSPAGTGGGYTF. DNA for the CDR3: TGCGCCAGCAGCTCCCCAGCCGGGACAGGAGGTGGCTACACCTTC.

V gene TRBV10-3 combines with J gene TRBJ2-3, with 8 bases aligning to TRBD1. The CDR3 runs 14 residues. With V trimmed by 6 bases and J by 6 bases, 8 bases remained unmatched. The V gene's germline CDR1 is ENHRY and CDR2 SYGVKD. The DNA for the CDR3 is TGTGCCATCAGCAGGACAGGGTCAGGGGATACGCAGTATTTT. The encoded protein is CAISRTGSGDTQYF.

The chain is built from TRBV27 and TRBJ1-5; D possibly corresponds to TRBD1 (5 bases). Trimming took 3 bases from V and 6 from J, leaving 18 bases between them. The CDR3 length is 16 residues. Germline-derived CDR1 and CDR2 are MNHEY and SMNVEV (reference sequence). The CDR3 DNA reads TGTGCCAGCAGTTTGGGGGACCCAATCCTGGGTCAGCCCCAGCATTTT. Its protein product is CASSLGDPILGQPQHF.

The chain carries TRBV11-2 and TRBJ1-2, with 8 bases fitting TRBD1. This CDR3 is built from 14 residues. The germline V gene has CDR1 SGHAT and CDR2 FQNNGV. V lost 0 bases and J lost 8; bases outside the gene matches: 5. The CDR3 reads CASSLETTGVGYTF. In DNA form, the CDR3 reads TGTGCCAGCAGCTTAGAAACGACAGGGGTCGGCTACACCTTC.

The chain combines TRBV7-9 with TRBJ1-6; possible D gene TRBD1, 5 bases. CDR3 length: 12 amino acids. V dropped 5 bases and J dropped 15 bases, with 14 bases sitting between them. The germline V gene encodes CDR1 SEHNR and CDR2 FQNEAQ (reference sequence). In nucleotides, the CDR3 is TGTGCCAGCAGCAACCGAATGGGACTCCTCCACTTT. It encodes CASSNRMGLLHF.

V and J are TRBV11-2 and TRBJ1-1, with TRBD1 matching over 8 bases. CDR3 size: 13 residues. Losses at the gene ends were 4 bases for V and 6 bases for J; bases not matched to a gene: 4. The germline V gene encodes CDR1 SGHAT and CDR2 FQNNGV. The CDR3 region has the DNA TGTGCCAGCAGCTGGGGGACAGGCGCTGAAGCTTTCTTT. Its translation: CASSWGTGAEAFF.

The chain recombines TRBV6-5 with TRBJ2-5; TRBD1 matches at 7 bases. The V gene end was trimmed by 6 bases and the J gene end by 2 bases; junction bases not matched to a gene: 3. This CDR3 is built from 13 residues. In germline, CDR1 is MNHEY, CDR2 SVGAGI. CDR3 amino acids: CASSWTGQETQYF. In DNA form, the CDR3 reads TGTGCCAGCAGCTGGACAGGACAAGAGACCCAGTACTTC.

The rearrangement uses TRBV11-2 and TRBJ2-1; possibly TRBD1 or TRBD2 for D (5 bases each). Trimming took off 7 bases at V and 6 bases at J, with 19 bases between the two ends. The CDR3 spans 15 residues. Germline V CDR1 and CDR2: SGHAT, FQNNGV. The CDR3 sequence: CASTTGPGSGNEQFF. CDR3 nucleotide sequence: TGTGCCAGCACCACGGGGCCGGGCTCGGGCAATGAGCAGTTCTTC.

The rearrangement joins TRBV6-4 to TRBJ2-2; possible D gene TRBD1, 5 bases. The CDR3 length is 14 residues. Germline V CDR1 and CDR2: MRHNA, SNTAGT. V shed 6 bases and J shed 1 base, with 9 bases lying between them. The CDR3 here is CASSATVNTGELFF. The DNA of the CDR3 is TGTGCCAGCAGCGCGACAGTGAACACCGGGGAGCTGTTTTTT.

The chain is built from TRBV7-2 and TRBJ2-3; possible D gene TRBD1, 6 bases. Germline V gene data show CDR1 as SGHTA and CDR2 as FQGNSA. The CDR3 consists of 14 residues. V was cut by 5 bases and J by 6 bases, with 15 bases left in between. CDR3 in DNA: TGTGCCAGCAGCCAGGGGACCGGACTCGATACGCAGTATTTT. It is translated as CASSQGTGLDTQYF.

The gene calls are TRBV18 and TRBJ1-1, with D uncertain. Germline CDR1 reads KGHSH; CDR2 reads LQKENI. The CDR3 extends over 13 amino acids. V shed 3 bases and J shed 1 base, with 6 bases lying between them. The DNA of the CDR3 is TGTGCCAGCTCACCCGTCCGGAACACTGAAGCTTTCTTT. Amino acid sequence: CASSPVRNTEAFF.

The chain carries TRBV5-4 and TRBJ2-2; D unclear. The CDR3 is 19 amino acids. V lost 7 bases to trimming and J lost 0 bases, with 25 bases between them. CDR1 is SGHNT and CDR2 is YYREEE in the germline V gene (reference sequence). The CDR3 DNA follows: TGTGCCAGCTCGACACCGGACGGATCCCACACATCGAACACCGGGGAGCTGTTTTTT. It translates to CASSTPDGSHTSNTGELFF.